The 2 T cell receptor beta chains given below trace back to one sample, sequenced in a study of regulatory T cells in long-lasting Graves disease. Time point indicated: newly diagnosed GD, antithyroid drugs for less than 3 months. PBMC RNA served as the TCR library source. In building TCR beta libraries, iRepertoire HTBI primers were used together with Arm-PCR of CDR3 regions. TCRdb ran MiXCR on the multiplex PCR reads and lists one entry per CDR3 protein. Seen here are a few hundred thousand distinct CDR3 sequences, about 12% observed once, and the top ten hold approximately 20%. In addition, the sample was reused for a study of T cells in Graves' hyperthyroidism and ophthalmopathy.

Source: peripheral blood mononuclear cells (PBMCs), taken at new diagnosis, from a patient treated with antithyroid drugs. The receptors stem from a woman under 30 with Graves disease.

This clonotype has a count of ten or more. V and J are TRBV25-1 and TRBJ2-3; D not certain. The CDR3 contains 13 residues. Germline V gives CDR1 MGHDK, CDR2 SYGVNS. The V and J ends lost 5 bases and 0 bases respectively, with 6 bases between them. The CDR3 DNA reads as TGTGCCAGCAGTTCGTTTAGCACAGATACGCAGTATTTT. This sequence encodes CASSSFSTDTQYF.

This clonotype has just a few counts. This chain uses TRBV7-9 with TRBJ1-2; 7 bases map to TRBD1. This CDR3 has 12 amino acids. V lost 11 bases, J lost 7 bases, and 10 bases stayed unmatched. From germline, CDR1 is SEHNR and CDR2 FQNEAQ (reference sequence). The CDR3 here is CAGGQAPGGYTF. The CDR3 DNA reads TGTGCCGGCGGACAGGCCCCTGGTGGCTACACCTTC.